Listed here are 8 T cell receptor beta chains from one sample, sequenced in a study of CD8+CD57+ T cells in acquired aplastic anemia. According to the study, genomic DNA was the template for TCR beta VDJ and CDR3 profiling. TCRdb independently ran MiXCR on the reads; one entry per CDR3 protein. The sample records 200,000 to 250,000 distinct CDR3 sequences, around half being singletons. Sequencing involved patients with CD8+CD57+ cell expansion previously shown by flow cytometry. Sequenced input: sorted CD4+, CD8+, or CD8+CD57+ T cells (not recorded which) from PBMCs. These receptors originate from a human donor with aplastic anemia.

Ten or more counts support this clonotype. The chain carries TRBV7-3 and TRBJ2-7, with D possibly called TRBD1 or TRBD2 (5 bases each). Germline CDR1 is SGHTA and CDR2 is FQGTGA. This CDR3 contains 15 residues. V was clipped by 3 bases and J by 5 bases, with 17 bases between them. In DNA form, the CDR3 reads TGTGCCAGCAGCTTCCGGGACCCCCCACTTGACGAGCAGTACTTC. This encodes CASSFRDPPLDEQYF.

The table lists this clonotype with a few counts. The chain links TRBV6-5 to TRBJ2-1; D remains ambiguous. Trimming pared 2 bases from V and 0 bases from J, leaving 5 bases between. The germline gives CDR1 MNHEY, CDR2 SVGAGI. The CDR3 extends over 14 amino acids. In DNA, the CDR3 is TGTGCCAGCAGTTACCAAAGCTCCTACAATGAGCAGTTCTTC. This translates into CASSYQSSYNEQFF.

This clonotype was counted at least ten times. V usage is TRBV28 and J usage is TRBJ2-7, with D perhaps TRBD1 or TRBD2 (6 bases each). CDR1 and CDR2 (germline): MDHEN, SYDVKM. The V gene lost 1 base and the J gene lost 4 bases, with 11 bases spanning the gap. The CDR3 has 14 amino acids. The CDR3 DNA reads as TGTGCCAGCAGTTTATCGGGGGCGAGATACGAGCAGTACTTC. Protein sequence: CASSLSGARYEQYF.

In this sample, this clonotype turned up many times. The chain links TRBV25-1 to TRBJ2-3; D might be TRBD1 or TRBD2, each matching 5 bases. Germline loops: CDR1 MGHDK, CDR2 SYGVNS. V lost 11 bases, J lost 1 base, and 19 bases lay in between. The CDR3 length is 15 residues. Here the CDR3 reads CAGNDRGPGTDTQYF. The CDR3 nucleotides read TGTGCCGGCAACGATAGGGGACCTGGCACAGATACGCAGTATTTT.

The V gene is TRBV14, the J gene TRBJ2-7, with 8 nucleotides matching TRBD2. From germline, CDR1 is SGHDN and CDR2 FVKESK. V was pared by 6 bases and J by 2 bases, with 9 bases of the junction left unmatched. CDR3 size: 15 residues. The CDR3 sequence is CASSPIAGSAYEQYF. CDR3 DNA sequence: TGTGCCAGCAGTCCTATAGCGGGAAGCGCCTACGAGCAGTACTTC.

This clonotype occurred a few times. The V gene is TRBV30, the J gene TRBJ2-5; TRBD1 matches 7 bases. The CDR3 runs 16 residues. Unmatched junction bases numbered 14, after V lost 5 bases and J lost 2 bases. Germline assignment: CDR1 GTSNPN and CDR2 SVGIG (reference sequence). CDR3 region: CAWGGPGQRGQETQYF. CDR3 nucleotide sequence: TGTGCCTGGGGGGGACCGGGACAGAGGGGGCAAGAGACCCAGTACTTC. Full variable domain (rest looked up from reference TRBV30 and TRBJ2-5): SQTIHQWPATLVQPVGSPLSLECTVEGTSNPNLYWYRQAAGRGLQLLFYSVGIGQISSEVPQNLSASRPQDRQFILSSKKLLLSDSGFYLCAWGGPGQRGQETQYFGPGTRLLVL.

As regards this clonotype: Relative to the germline gene, one junction end is altered; a read error may explain this. The rearrangement uses TRBV13 and TRBJ1-1; the D is unclear. The CDR3 sequence is 13 residues long. Germline assignment: CDR1 PRHDT and CDR2 FYEKMQ (reference sequence). The CDR3 DNA reads as TGCGCCAGCAGTGGACGGCTGAACATTGAAGCTTTCTTT. This codes for CASSGRLNIEAFF.

The rearrangement uses TRBV5-1 and TRBJ2-5; TRBD2 agrees at 7 bases. Germline lookup yields CDR1 SGHRS and CDR2 YFSETQ. V shed 4 bases and J 5 bases; nucleotides not matched to a gene: 11. The CDR3 is 15 residues long. The CDR3: CASSLGTTIGETQYF. The CDR3 bases are TGCGCCAGCAGCCTTGGGACTACCATCGGGGAGACCCAGTACTTC.